Sequencing of this TCR beta chain was carried out in a study of blood T cell repertoires in COVID-19. Study context: The cDNA or gDNA used as material had been derived from T cells, B-cell-depleted T cells, or PBMCs.

The CDR3 totals 15 residues. The V end was cut by 4 bases, the J end by 4 bases, with 15 bases between. Looked up from germline, CDR1 is SGHRS and CDR2 is YFSETQ. In the original processing: Scientists estimated how many nucleated cells there were by amplifying reference gene primers. The method was immunoSEQ multiplex PCR; TCRdb's version includes in-frame clones alone and lacks a portion of them. V and J calls and clone size are as listed in that table; D and trimming were resolved from the DNA. This table has around 53,000 clones, about three quarters appearing once. This clone was recorded many times.

This clonotype was sampled from a man aged 50 to 59 with active or convalescent COVID-19. V is TRBV5-1 and J is TRBJ1-3, with D perhaps matching TRBD1 (6 bases). The specimen was peripheral blood. The CDR3 protein is CASSVEQGSGNTIYF. Here the CDR3 DNA reads TGCGCCAGCAGCGTAGAACAGGGATCCGGAAACACCATATATTTT.